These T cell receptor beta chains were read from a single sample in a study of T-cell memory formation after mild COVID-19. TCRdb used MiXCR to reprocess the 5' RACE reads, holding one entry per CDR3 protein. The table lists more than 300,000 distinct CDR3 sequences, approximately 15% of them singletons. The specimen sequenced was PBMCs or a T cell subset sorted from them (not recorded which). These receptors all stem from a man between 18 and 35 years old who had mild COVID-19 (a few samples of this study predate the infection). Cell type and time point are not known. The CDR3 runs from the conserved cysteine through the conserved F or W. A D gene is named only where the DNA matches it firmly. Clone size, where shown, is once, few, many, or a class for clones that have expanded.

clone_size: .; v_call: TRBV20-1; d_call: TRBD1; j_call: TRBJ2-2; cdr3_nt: TGCAGTGTCCCGGGACAGGGAGTTACCGGGGAGCTGTTTTTT; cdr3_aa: CSVPGQGVTGELFF
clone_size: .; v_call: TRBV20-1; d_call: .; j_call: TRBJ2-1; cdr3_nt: TGCAGTGCTAGAGATCGGAAGAGCTCCTACAATGAGCAGTTCTTC; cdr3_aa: CSARDRKSSYNEQFF
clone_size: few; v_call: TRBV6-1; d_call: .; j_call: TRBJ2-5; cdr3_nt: TGTGCCAGCAGGACGGAGACCCAGTACTTC; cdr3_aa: CASRTETQYF
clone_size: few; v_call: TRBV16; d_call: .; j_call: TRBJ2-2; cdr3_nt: TGTGCCAGCAGCCAATCCTCCCTGGGCAGGGAGCTGTTTTTT; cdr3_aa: CASSQSSLGRELFF
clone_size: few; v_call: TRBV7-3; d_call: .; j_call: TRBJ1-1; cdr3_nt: TGTGCCAGCAGCTTAATTGGAGGGGCGAACACTGAAGCTTTCTTT; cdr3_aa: CASSLIGGANTEAFF
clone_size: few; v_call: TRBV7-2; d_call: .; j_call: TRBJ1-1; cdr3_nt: TGTGCCAGCAGCTTACGGGGTGGGGACACTGAAGCTTTCTTT; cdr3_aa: CASSLRGGDTEAFF
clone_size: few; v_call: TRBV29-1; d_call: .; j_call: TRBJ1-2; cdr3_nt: TGCAGCGTTGACCAGGGTAACTATGGCTACACCTTC; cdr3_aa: CSVDQGNYGYTF
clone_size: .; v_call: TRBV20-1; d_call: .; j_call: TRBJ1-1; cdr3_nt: TGCAGTGCTAGAGGGGCGTTGAACACTGAAGCTTTCTTT; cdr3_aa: CSARGALNTEAFF
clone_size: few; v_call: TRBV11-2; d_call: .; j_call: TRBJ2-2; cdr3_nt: TGTGCCAGCAGCTTAGGGATTTTTGGCACCGGGGAGCTGTTTTTT; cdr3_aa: CASSLGIFGTGELFF
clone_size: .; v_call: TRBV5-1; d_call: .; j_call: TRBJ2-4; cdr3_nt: TGCGCCAGCAGCCCCCTGGGAGGGGGGAACATTCAGTACTTC; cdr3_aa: CASSPLGGGNIQYF
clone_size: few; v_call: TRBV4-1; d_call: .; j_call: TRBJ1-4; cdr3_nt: TGCGCCAGCAGCCACCTGGGGGCGGAAAAACTGTTTTTT; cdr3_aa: CASSHLGAEKLFF
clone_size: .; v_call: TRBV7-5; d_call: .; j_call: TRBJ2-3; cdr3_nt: .; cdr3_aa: CISVPEAFWTGRWTDTQYF
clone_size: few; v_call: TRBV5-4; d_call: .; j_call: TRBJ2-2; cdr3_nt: TGTGCCGAAGGGGAATTGGACACCGGGGAGCTGTTTTTT; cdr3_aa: CAEGELDTGELFF
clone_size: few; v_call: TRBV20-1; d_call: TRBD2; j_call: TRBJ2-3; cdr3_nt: TGCAGTGCTAGAGACTGGACGGTCCTAGCGGGGGGGCCCCTGCAAGATACGCAGTATTTT; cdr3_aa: CSARDWTVLAGGPLQDTQYF
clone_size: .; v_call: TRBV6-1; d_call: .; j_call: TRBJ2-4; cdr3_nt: TGTGCCAGCAGTTTAGACGGACTGCTAGCCAAAAACATTCAGTACTTC; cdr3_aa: CASSLDGLLAKNIQYF
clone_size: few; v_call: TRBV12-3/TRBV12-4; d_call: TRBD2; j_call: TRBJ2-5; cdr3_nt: TGTGCCAGCAGTTTACGAGCTAGCGGGGGCCAAGAGACCCAGTACTTC; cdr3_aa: CASSLRASGGQETQYF
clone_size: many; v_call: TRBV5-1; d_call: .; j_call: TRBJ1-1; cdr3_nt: TGCGCCAGCACCCCGGGGCAGGTCGGGAACACTGAAGCTTTCTTT; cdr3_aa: CASTPGQVGNTEAFF
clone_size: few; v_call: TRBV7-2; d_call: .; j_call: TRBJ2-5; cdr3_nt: TGTGCCAGCAACAGACGCCAAGAGACCCAGTACTTC; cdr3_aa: CASNRRQETQYF
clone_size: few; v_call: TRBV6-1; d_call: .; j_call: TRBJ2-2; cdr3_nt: TGTGCCAGCAGTGGGGGCCTGGAAACCGGGGAGCTGTTTTTT; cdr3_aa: CASSGGLETGELFF
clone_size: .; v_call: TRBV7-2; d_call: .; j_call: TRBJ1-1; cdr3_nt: TGTGCCAGCAGCTTAGGGCCCAGGGGGAACACTGAAGCTTTCTTT; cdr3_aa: CASSLGPRGNTEAFF
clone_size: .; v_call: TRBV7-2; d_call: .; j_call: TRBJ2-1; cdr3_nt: TGTGCCAGCAGCCCAGTGAGGGGGCAGTTCTTC; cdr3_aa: CASSPVRGQFF
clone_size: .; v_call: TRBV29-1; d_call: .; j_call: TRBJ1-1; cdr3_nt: TGCAGCGTTAACGGGCAGGGAGGACCCGAAGCTTTCTTT; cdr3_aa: CSVNGQGGPEAFF
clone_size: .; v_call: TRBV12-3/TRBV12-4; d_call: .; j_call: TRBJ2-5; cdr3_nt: TGTGCCAGCAGTTTGGCCCAGGGTCAAGAGACCCAGTACTTC; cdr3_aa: CASSLAQGQETQYF
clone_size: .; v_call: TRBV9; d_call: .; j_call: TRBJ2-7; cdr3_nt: TGTGCCAGCAGCCCCCGCGAGGGCGGGGAATACGAGCAGTACTTC; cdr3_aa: CASSPREGGEYEQYF
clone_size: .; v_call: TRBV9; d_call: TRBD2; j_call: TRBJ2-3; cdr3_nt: TGTGCCAGCAGCGCCCACCCAAGCGGGGGCACAGATACGCAGTATTTT; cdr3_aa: CASSAHPSGGTDTQYF
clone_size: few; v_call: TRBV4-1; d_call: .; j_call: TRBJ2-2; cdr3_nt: TGCGCCAGCAGCCTGGTGCGGGGGGAGCTGTTTTTT; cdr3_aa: CASSLVRGELFF
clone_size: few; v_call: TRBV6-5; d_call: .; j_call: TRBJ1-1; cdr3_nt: TGTGCCAGCAGTTCTTCAGCGTCTAGCACTGAAGCTTTCTTT; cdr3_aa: CASSSSASSTEAFF
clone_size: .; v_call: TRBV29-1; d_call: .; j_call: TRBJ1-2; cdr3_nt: TGCAGCGTTGGCGCGACCTATGGCTACACCTTC; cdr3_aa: CSVGATYGYTF
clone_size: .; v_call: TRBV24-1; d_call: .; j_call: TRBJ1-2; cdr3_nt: TGTGCCACCAGTGACCGAGATTCTTGGAGGGGCTACACCTTC; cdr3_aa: CATSDRDSWRGYTF
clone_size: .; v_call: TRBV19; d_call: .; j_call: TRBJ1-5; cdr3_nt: TGTGCCAGTAGCCCAACCGCGGCCCAGGCGGAGCATTTT; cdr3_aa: CASSPTAAQAEHF
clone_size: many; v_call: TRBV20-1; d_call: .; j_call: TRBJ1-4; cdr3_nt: TGCAGTGCTACAGGGGCAACTAATGAAAAACTGTTTTTT; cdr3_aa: CSATGATNEKLFF
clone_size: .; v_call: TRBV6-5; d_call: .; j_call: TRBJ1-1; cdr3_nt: TGTGCCAGCACCCGCAGGGAGAACACTGAAGCTTTCTTT; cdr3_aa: CASTRRENTEAFF
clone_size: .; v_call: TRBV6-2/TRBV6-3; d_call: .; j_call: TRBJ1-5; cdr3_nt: TGTGCCAGCAGTGGGATTAGGAGACATCAGCCCCAGCATTTT; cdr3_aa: CASSGIRRHQPQHF
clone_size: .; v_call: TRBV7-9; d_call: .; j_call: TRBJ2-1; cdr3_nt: TGTGCCAGCAGCTTAGCAGCAGCGGCGTCCTACAATGAGCAGTTCTTC; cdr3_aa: CASSLAAAASYNEQFF
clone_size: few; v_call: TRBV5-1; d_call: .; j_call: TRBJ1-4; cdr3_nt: TGCGCCAGCAGCTTTGGGATCACTAATGAAAAACTGTTTTTT; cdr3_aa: CASSFGITNEKLFF
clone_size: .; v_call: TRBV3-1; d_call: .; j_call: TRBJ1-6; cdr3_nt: TGTGCCAGCAGGCGACAGGATAATTCACCCCTCCACTTT; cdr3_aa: CASRRQDNSPLHF
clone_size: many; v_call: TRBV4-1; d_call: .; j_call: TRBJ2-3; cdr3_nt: TGCGCCAGCAGCCAAGAGAGTTTGCCTAGCACAGATACGCAGTATTTT; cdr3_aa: CASSQESLPSTDTQYF
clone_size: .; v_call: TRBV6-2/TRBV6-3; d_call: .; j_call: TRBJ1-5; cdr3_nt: TGTGCCAGCAGGCCACTCGGGTCCTCCTGGGGTCAGCCCCAGCATTTT; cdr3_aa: CASRPLGSSWGQPQHF
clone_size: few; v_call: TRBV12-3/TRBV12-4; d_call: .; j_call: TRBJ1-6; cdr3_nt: TGTGCCAGCAGACTTAGGTCACCCCTCCACTTT; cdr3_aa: CASRLRSPLHF
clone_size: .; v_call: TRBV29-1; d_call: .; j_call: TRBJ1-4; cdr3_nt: TGCAGCGCTTCTATCTACCAGAAACTGTTTTTT; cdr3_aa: CSASIYQKLFF
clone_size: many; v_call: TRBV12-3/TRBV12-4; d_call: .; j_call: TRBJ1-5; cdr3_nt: TGTGCCAGCAGTTTAGGGCAGTCCCCCGATCAGCCCCAGCATTTT; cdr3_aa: CASSLGQSPDQPQHF
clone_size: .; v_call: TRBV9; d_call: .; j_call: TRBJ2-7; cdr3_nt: TGTGCCAGCAGCGTAGGGGTCGGGGGCGCCTACGAGCAGTACTTC; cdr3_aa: CASSVGVGGAYEQYF
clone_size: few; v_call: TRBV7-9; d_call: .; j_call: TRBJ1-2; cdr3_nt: TGTGCCAGCAGCGAACAAGTATGGGTTTATGGCTACACCTTC; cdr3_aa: CASSEQVWVYGYTF
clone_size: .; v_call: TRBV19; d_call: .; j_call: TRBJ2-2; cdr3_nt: TGTGCCAGCCGGAGGGGGGCCGGGGAGCTGTTTTTT; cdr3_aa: CASRRGAGELFF
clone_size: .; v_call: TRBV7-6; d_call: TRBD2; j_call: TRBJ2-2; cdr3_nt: TGTGCCAGCAGCCAAGTTTCTAGCGGTAACACCGGGGAGCTGTTTTTT; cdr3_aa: CASSQVSSGNTGELFF
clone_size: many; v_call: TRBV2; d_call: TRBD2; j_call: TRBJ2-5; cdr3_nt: TGTGCCAGCCGTAAAGGGGCGGCCGGGGGGGAGACCCAGTACTTC; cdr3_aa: CASRKGAAGGETQYF
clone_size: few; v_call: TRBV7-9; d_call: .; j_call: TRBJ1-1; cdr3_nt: TGTGCCAGCAGCTTAGGGGGGTACGGGACTGAAGCTTTCTTT; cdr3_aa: CASSLGGYGTEAFF
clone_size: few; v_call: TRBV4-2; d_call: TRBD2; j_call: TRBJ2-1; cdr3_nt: TGTGCCAGCAGCCAAGATCGGGCAGCGGGGGGCAATGAGCAGTTCTTC; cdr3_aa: CASSQDRAAGGNEQFF
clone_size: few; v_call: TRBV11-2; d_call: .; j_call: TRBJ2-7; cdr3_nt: TGTGCCAGCAGCTTACTTGCTAGGCCAAGGAGCTACGAGCAGTACTTC; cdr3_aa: CASSLLARPRSYEQYF
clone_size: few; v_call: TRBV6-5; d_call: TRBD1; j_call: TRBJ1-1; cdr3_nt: TGTGCCAGCAGAAAACTCGGTGCAGGGGGCTGGACTGAAGCTTTCTTT; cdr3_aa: CASRKLGAGGWTEAFF
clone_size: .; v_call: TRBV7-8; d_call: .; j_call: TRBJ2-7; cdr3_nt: TGTGCCAGCAGCTTAGACGGGGCCGAGCAGTACTTC; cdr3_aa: CASSLDGAEQYF
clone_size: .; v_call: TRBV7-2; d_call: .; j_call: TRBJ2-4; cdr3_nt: TGTGCCAGCAGCTCTGGCGGCCCAAACATTCAGTACTTC; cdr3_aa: CASSSGGPNIQYF
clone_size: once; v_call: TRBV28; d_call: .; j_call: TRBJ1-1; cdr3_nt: TGTGCCAGCAGCCCCGACCGATACACTGAAGCTTTCTTT; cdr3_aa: CASSPDRYTEAFF
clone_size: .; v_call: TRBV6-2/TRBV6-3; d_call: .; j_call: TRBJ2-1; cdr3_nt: TGTGCCAGCGGGTTTGAGCAGTTCTTC; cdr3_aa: CASGFEQFF
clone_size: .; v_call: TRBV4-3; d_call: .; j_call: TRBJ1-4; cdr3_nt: TGCGCCAGCAGCCAAGACAGCGGGAATGAAAAACTGTTTTTT; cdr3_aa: CASSQDSGNEKLFF